Shown below are 16 T cell receptor beta chains from a single sample sequenced in a study of blood T cell repertoires in COVID-19. Using immunoSEQ multiplex PCR, the repertoire was profiled, and TCRdb retains in-frame clones only, with some absent. Here the sample spans some 300,000 clones, 88% being singletons. Sequencing was carried out using peripheral blood. The source is a woman between 25 and 40 years old who had recovered from COVID-19.

This rearrangement joins TRBV9 to TRBJ2-7, with a possible D match to TRBD2 (7 bases). This CDR3 spans 15 amino acids. V dropped 0 bases and J dropped 2 bases, with 12 bases sitting between them. CDR1 and CDR2 from the germline V gene are SGDLS and YYNGEE. As DNA, the CDR3 is TGTGCCAGCAGCGTAGGGGGGGGCCAGGCCTACGAGCAGTACTTC. Protein sequence: CASSVGGGQAYEQYF.

The gene calls are TRBV18 and TRBJ2-5; TRBD2 is a possible D gene (6 bases). The CDR3 loop spans 14 amino acids. Trimming left V 8 bases short and J 5 bases short, with 18 bases between. CDR1 and CDR2 from the germline V gene are KGHSH and LQKENI. The CDR3 DNA follows: TGTGCCAGCGCCGGGACGGGGGTAGGTGAGACCCAGTACTTC. It specifies CASAGTGVGETQYF.

V and J are TRBV11-2 and TRBJ1-2, with D uncertain. Germline values: CDR1 SGHAT, CDR2 FQNNGV. CDR3 size: 14 residues. Trimming stripped 7 bases from V and 4 bases from J, with 16 bases between. In DNA form, the CDR3 reads TGTGCCAGCACCCCCTCGGCGGATCTCTATGGCTACACCTTC. It encodes CASTPSADLYGYTF. Full variable domain (outside the CDR3, taken from reference TRBV11-2 and TRBJ1-2): EAGVAQSPRYKIIEKRQSVAFWCNPISGHATLYWYQQILGQGPKLLIQFQNNGVVDDSQLPKDRFSAERLKGVDSTLKIQPAKLEDSAVYLCASTPSADLYGYTFGSGTRLTVV.

The chain joins TRBV27 to TRBJ2-1; 10 positions agree with TRBD2. The trim removed 3 bases at V and 7 bases at J, leaving 9 bases unmatched. The germline CDR1 and CDR2 sequences are MNHEY and SMNVEV (reference sequence). The CDR3 has 16 residues. The CDR3, as DNA: TGTGCCAGCAGTTTCGTTAGCGGGGGGTCTGAGAATGAGCAGTTCTTC. It specifies CASSFVSGGSENEQFF.

The chain joins TRBV4-2 to TRBJ1-2; weak D call: TRBD1 (6 bases). V was shortened by 1 base and J by 5 bases, with 14 bases between the two germline ends. This CDR3 comprises 15 residues. Germline-derived CDR1 and CDR2 are LGHNA and YNFKEQ. The CDR3 reads CASSQGQGRIYGYTF. In DNA, the CDR3 is TGTGCCAGCAGCCAAGGCCAGGGGCGTATTTATGGCTACACCTTC.

J is TRBJ1-2 and V is TRBV15; D uncertain. In germline, CDR1 is LNHNV, CDR2 YYDKDF (reference sequence). This CDR3 comprises 13 residues. The V end lost 5 bases, the J end lost 2 bases, and 9 bases lay between the germline ends. The CDR3 loop reads CATSPESNYGYTF. In DNA, the CDR3 is TGTGCCACCAGCCCCGAGAGCAACTATGGCTACACCTTC.

The chain combines TRBV7-3 with TRBJ2-3, with 10 nucleotides matching TRBD2. The CDR3 totals 16 residues. CDR1 and CDR2 from the germline V gene are SGHTA and FQGTGA. Trimming removed 4 bases from V and 0 bases from J; junction bases left unmatched: 4. CDR3 loop: CASSSLGLASTDTQYF. In DNA form, the CDR3 reads TGTGCCAGCAGCTCGTTGGGACTAGCGAGCACAGATACGCAGTATTTT.

The genes are TRBV9 and TRBJ2-5; the match to TRBD2 covers 8 bases. This CDR3 has 15 amino acids. Germline CDR1 SGDLS, CDR2 YYNGEE. The trim removed 4 bases at V and 5 bases at J, leaving 10 bases unmatched. The CDR3 sequence: CASSPGGGLGETQYF. CDR3 in DNA: TGTGCCAGCAGCCCCGGGGGGGGCTTAGGGGAGACCCAGTACTTC.

J is TRBJ2-1 and V is TRBV5-4; TRBD2 matches at 9 bases. Per the germline V gene, CDR1 is SGHNT and CDR2 is YYREEE (reference sequence). The CDR3 totals 15 residues. Germline trimming cut 3 bases from V and 3 bases from J; bases unmatched to any gene: 4. CDR3 nucleotide sequence: TGTGCCAGCAGCTCCGGCGGGGGGGGCTACAATGAGCAGTTCTTC. It yields the protein CASSSGGGGYNEQFF. The variable domain in full, with the rest retrieved from reference TRBV5-4 and TRBJ2-1, is ETGVTQSPTHLIKTRGQQVTLRCSSQSGHNTVSWYQQALGQGPQFIFQYYREEENGRGNFPPRFSGLQFPNYSSELNVNALELDDSALYLCASSSGGGGYNEQFFGPGTRLTVL.

The rearrangement joins TRBV7-9 to TRBJ1-5; possibly TRBD1 for D (6 bases). The CDR3 has 15 residues. Germline CDR1 SEHNR, CDR2 FQNEAQ (reference sequence). V lost 5 bases and J lost 2, with 13 bases in between. The CDR3 DNA is TGTGCCAGCAGCACTACAGGGACGGGCAATCAGCCCCAGCATTTT. Translated, it gives CASSTTGTGNQPQHF. The entire variable domain, with the rest obtained from reference TRBV7-9 and TRBJ1-5, is as follows: DTGVSQNPRHKITKRGQNVTFRCDPISEHNRLYWYRQTLGQGPEFLTYFQNEAQLEKSRLLSDRFSAERPKGSFSTLEIQRTEQGDSAMYLCASSTTGTGNQPQHFGDGTRLSIL.

This chain uses TRBV7-2 with TRBJ2-3; TRBD1 matches 10 bases. J gave up 1 base and V 5 bases, and 6 bases lay outside the gene matches. CDR1 is SGHTA and CDR2 is FQGNSA in the germline V gene. The CDR3 is 16 residues long. The chain's CDR3 is CASSDGQGEGTDTQYF. DNA for the CDR3: TGTGCCAGCAGCGACGGACAGGGGGAGGGCACAGATACGCAGTATTTT.

V usage is TRBV6-6 and J usage is TRBJ2-7; perhaps TRBD1 as D (5 bases). Between the trimmed V and J ends, which lost 2 bases and 0 bases, there was a span of 8 bases. Germline CDR1 and CDR2: MNHNY and SVGAGI (reference sequence). The CDR3 extends over 14 amino acids. The CDR3 region is CASSYLDSSYEQYF. The CDR3 DNA reads TGTGCCAGCAGTTACCTAGACAGCTCCTACGAGCAGTACTTC.

This chain connects TRBV2 to TRBJ1-2; 11 positions match TRBD1. Germline V gene sequence: CDR1 SNHLY, CDR2 FYNNEI. The CDR3 sequence is 17 residues long. V lost 5 bases and J lost 3; bases outside the gene matches: 11. CDR3 residues: CASSYSGTGGVDYGYTF. The CDR3 DNA sequence: TGTGCCAGCAGTTACTCCGGGACAGGGGGTGTGGACTATGGCTACACCTTC. The full variable domain, completed using reference TRBV2 and TRBJ1-2, is EPEVTQTPSHQVTQMGQEVILRCVPISNHLYFYWYRQILGQKVEFLVSFYNNEISEKSEIFDDQFSVERPDGSNFTLKIRSTKLEDSAMYFCASSYSGTGGVDYGYTFGSGTRLTVV.

The genes are TRBV30 and TRBJ1-2; TRBD1 is a possible D gene (5 bases). The V end lost 8 bases, the J end lost 5 bases, and 12 bases lay between the germline ends. This CDR3 has 11 residues. Germline values: CDR1 GTSNPN, CDR2 SVGIG (reference sequence). The CDR3 DNA sequence: TGTGCCCGGGGGGGGACGTATGGCTACACCTTC. Translated, it gives CARGGTYGYTF.

The chain links TRBV5-5 to TRBJ1-4; D is ambiguous. CDR1 and CDR2 from the germline V gene are SGHKS and YYEKEE (reference sequence). The CDR3 consists of 16 residues. The V end was cut by 0 bases, the J end by 0 bases, with 9 bases between. The CDR3: CASSLGQIATNEKLFF. In DNA, the CDR3 is TGTGCCAGCAGCTTGGGGCAAATCGCAACTAATGAAAAACTGTTTTTT.

This clone was recorded only once. The rearrangement joins TRBV10-3 to TRBJ1-3; D possibly corresponds to TRBD1 (6 bases). Germline V CDR1 and CDR2: ENHRY, SYGVKD. Trimming removed 8 bases at V and 0 bases at J, with 11 bases between. This CDR3 spans 14 amino acids. The CDR3 region has the DNA TGTGCCATCTCGGACAGTAACTCTGGAAACACCATATATTTT. Its protein is CAISDSNSGNTIYF.